These 18 T cell receptor beta chains were sequenced from one sample in a study of T cell repertoires in cytomegalovirus infection. In TCRdb, the reads were re-called with MiXCR into one record per CDR3 protein. The sample records over 150,000 distinct CDR3 sequences, 15% to 20% being singletons. The specimen was PBMCs. These receptor sequences come from a human donor in good health (CMV status not recorded). Some clones in this sample may be carry-over from other donors' samples.

CDR3 sequence (DNA): TGTGCCAGCAGCCAAGGGGGCCTGGAGACCCAGTACTTC. As protein: CASSQGGLETQYF. The chain employs TRBV4-2 and TRBJ2-5, with D possibly being TRBD1 (5 bases). CDR3 length equals 13 residues. The germline V and J ends were trimmed by 1 base and 5 bases, with 8 bases remaining between them. Looked up from germline, CDR1 is LGHNA and CDR2 is YNFKEQ.

The chain recombines TRBV7-3 with TRBJ2-1; D is possibly TRBD1 or TRBD2 (5 bases each). The length of the CDR3 is 12 residues. Germline V gene sequence: CDR1 SGHTA, CDR2 FQGTGA. Trimming removed 11 bases from V and 10 bases from J, with 18 bases in between. In DNA, the CDR3 is TGTGCCGGGGTAGGGGACCCGGGAGAGCAGTTCTTC. Encoded protein: CAGVGDPGEQFF. Based on the CDR3 plus reference TRBV7-3 and TRBJ2-1, the full variable domain is GAGVSQTPSNKVTEKGKYVELRCDPISGHTALYWYRQSLGQGPEFLIYFQGTGAADDSGLPNDRFFAVRPEGSVSTLKIQRTERGDSAVYLCAGVGDPGEQFFGPGTRLTVL.

This chain connects TRBV18 to TRBJ2-4; D gene unclear. In germline, CDR1 is KGHSH, CDR2 LQKENI. With 6 bases removed from V and 2 bases from J, the gap between germline ends came to 2 bases. The length of the CDR3 is 11 residues. This CDR3 reads CASSTKNIQYF. The CDR3 nucleotides are TGTGCCAGCTCCACCAAAAACATTCAGTACTTC. Variable domain in full (rest from reference TRBV18 and TRBJ2-4): NAGVMQNPRHLVRRRGQEARLRCSPMKGHSHVYWYRQLPEEGLKFMVYLQKENIIDESGMPKERFSAEFPKEGPSILRIQQVVRGDSAAYFCASSTKNIQYFGAGTRLSVL.

Many counts were recorded for this clonotype. The chain carries TRBV7-2 and TRBJ1-1, with D possibly matching TRBD1 (5 bases). The germline gives CDR1 SGHTA, CDR2 FQGNSA. Trimming left V 5 bases short and J 7 bases short, with 20 bases between. The CDR3 has 15 amino acids. The CDR3 nucleotides read TGTGCCAGCAGCCCACGGACTGACGCAACAGGTGAAGCTTTCTTT. This encodes CASSPRTDATGEAFF.

This clonotype was found a few times. The chain links TRBV6-6 to TRBJ2-7; D perhaps matches TRBD1 (6 bases). Trimming cost V 5 bases and J 0 bases, with 14 bases left between them. Germline V CDR1 and CDR2: MNHNY, SVGAGI (reference sequence). The CDR3 is 15 amino acids. CDR3 coding DNA: TGTGCCAGCAGTCCTCCGCAGGGGAGCTCCTACGAGCAGTACTTC. Residues: CASSPPQGSSYEQYF.

The sample holds many counts of this clonotype. The V gene is TRBV11-3, the J gene TRBJ2-2, with D possibly matching TRBD2 (5 bases). The CDR3 is 14 residues long. Germline V lookup: CDR1 SGHNT, CDR2 YENEEA. V dropped 6 bases and J dropped 5 bases, with 13 bases sitting between them. This CDR3 reads CASRFRSGTGELFF. DNA of the CDR3: TGTGCCAGCAGATTCCGGTCGGGGACCGGGGAGCTGTTTTTT. The whole variable domain, filled in from reference TRBV11-3 and TRBJ2-2, reads EAGVVQSPRYKIIEKKQPVAFWCNPISGHNTLYWYLQNLGQGPELLIRYENEEAVDDSQLPKDRFSAERLKGVDSTLKIQPAELGDSAVYLCASRFRSGTGELFFGEGSRLTVL.

In this sample, this clonotype turned up a few times. This may be a read error, as it is one base from a much larger clone. The J gene is TRBJ1-2, the V gene TRBV7-2, with a possible D match to TRBD1 (6 bases). V lost 2 bases and J lost 8, with 18 bases in between. The germline CDR1 and CDR2 sequences are SGHTA and FQGNSA. The CDR3 runs 15 residues. CDR3 in amino acids: CASSLLTGRMEGYTF. The CDR3 DNA sequence: TGTGCCAGCAGCTTACTCACAGGGCGGATGGAAGGCTACACCTTC.

This clonotype appeared many times. The V call is TRBV18, the J call TRBJ1-5; perhaps TRBD1 as D (5 bases). V lost 4 bases, J lost 0 bases, and 7 bases lay in between. Germline lookup yields CDR1 KGHSH and CDR2 LQKENI. The CDR3 is made up of 14 amino acids. The CDR3 DNA reads as TGTGCCAGCTCACAGGGGAGTAGCAATCAGCCCCAGCATTTT. Translated, it gives CASSQGSSNQPQHF.

In the case of this clonotype: This may be a read error: a much more frequent sequence differs by one nucleotide. Given the absence of the conserved phenylalanine or tryptophan at the CDR3 end, a read error is likely. This chain joins TRBV10-3 and TRBJ1-4, with a weak D call TRBD1 (6 bases). The germline V gene encodes CDR1 ENHRY and CDR2 SYGVKD. V was cut by 2 bases and J by 4 bases, with 14 bases left in between. The CDR3 has 16 residues. CDR3 region: CAISEQGTSDNEKLFS. The CDR3 bases are TGTGCCATCAGTGAGCAGGGGACCTCAGATAATGAAAAACTGTTTTCT.

This clonotype was counted between two and nine times. V is TRBV19 and J is TRBJ1-5; D not resolved. V lost 1 base and J lost 7, with 5 bases in between. Germline assignment: CDR1 LNHDA and CDR2 SQIVND (reference sequence). CDR3 length equals 12 residues. The CDR3 region is CASSIAQQPQHF. CDR3 coding DNA: TGTGCCAGTAGTATAGCCCAACAGCCCCAGCATTTT.

This clonotype has ten or more counts. The chain couples TRBV7-2 to TRBJ2-5; D gene uncertain. Germline-derived CDR1 and CDR2 are SGHTA and FQGNSA. The germline V and J ends were trimmed by 5 bases and 5 bases, with 15 bases remaining between them. The CDR3 covers 14 residues. CDR3 sequence: CASSIDVAVETQYF. The CDR3 DNA sequence: TGTGCCAGCAGCATTGATGTGGCCGTGGAGACCCAGTACTTC.

The rearrangement links TRBV29-1 to TRBJ1-4; tentative D call: TRBD1 (5 bases). CDR1 and CDR2 from the germline V gene are SQVTM and ANQGSEA. This CDR3 is built from 12 residues. V lost 7 bases and J 4 bases, leaving 10 bases between the germline ends. The CDR3 here is CSAGGDNEKLFF. CDR3 in DNA: TGCAGCGCCGGGGGAGATAATGAAAAACTGTTTTTT.

This clonotype appeared a few times. The chain recombines TRBV4-3 with TRBJ2-1, with D uncertain. The V and J ends lost 0 bases and 5 bases respectively, with 11 bases between them. CDR3 length: 15 amino acids. CDR1 is LGHNA and CDR2 is YSLEER in the germline V gene. The CDR3 is CASSQDPPGHNEQFF. In DNA form, the CDR3 reads TGCGCCAGCAGCCAAGATCCGCCAGGCCACAATGAGCAGTTCTTC.

This clonotype was detected many times. The chain couples TRBV7-2 to TRBJ2-3, with TRBD2 matching over 12 bases. Germline CDR1 reads SGHTA; CDR2 reads FQGNSA. V was pared by 4 bases and J by 7 bases, with 9 bases of the junction left unmatched. This CDR3 is 16 amino acids long. The CDR3 is CASSYKTSGSGNTQYF. The CDR3 DNA is TGTGCCAGCAGCTATAAGACTAGCGGGAGTGGGAATACGCAGTATTTT.

The rearrangement links TRBV2 to TRBJ2-7, with 7 bases aligning to TRBD1. Germline V lookup: CDR1 SNHLY, CDR2 FYNNEI. The V and J ends lost 11 bases and 1 base, in that order; junction bases with no gene match: 5. This CDR3 contains 12 residues. The CDR3 sequence is CAGRQGSYEQYF. DNA for the CDR3: TGTGCCGGGCGACAGGGTTCCTACGAGCAGTACTTC.

This clonotype was detected a few times. The V gene is TRBV6-2 or TRBV6-3, the J gene TRBJ2-1; perhaps D is TRBD1 or TRBD2 (5 bases each). The V end lost 5 bases, the J end lost 4 bases, and 18 bases lay between the germline ends. This CDR3 contains 16 residues. CDR1 MNHEY and CDR2 SVGEGT come from the germline V gene. The CDR3 protein is CASSRLPGPGYNEQFF. CDR3 DNA sequence: TGTGCCAGCAGTCGATTACCGGGACCGGGTTACAATGAGCAGTTCTTC.

The gene calls are TRBV20-1 and TRBJ2-4; 8 nucleotides align to TRBD1. The V segment lost 0 bases and the J segment 5 bases; nucleotides outside the gene matches: 3. Germline-derived CDR1 and CDR2 are DFQATT and SNEGSKA (reference sequence). This CDR3 region has 14 residues. The CDR3 bases are TGCAGTGCTAGAGACGCAGGGGGCCAAAACATTCAGTACTTC. It yields the protein CSARDAGGQNIQYF.

About this clonotype itself: Being one base from a much bigger clone, this may be a read error. The chain uses TRBV15 and TRBJ1-1; D is unresolved. Germline loops: CDR1 LNHNV, CDR2 YYDKDF (reference sequence). The CDR3 consists of 15 residues. CDR3 bases: TGTGCCGCCAGCAGAGACCGGGTCAGCCGCGCTGAAGCTTTCTTT. Translating gives CAASRDRVSRAEAFF.